Below are 32 T cell receptor beta chains sequenced from a single sample in a study of blood T cells in healthy people across ages. PCR was performed a second time for 7 to 11 cycles using a sample-barcoded 5' primer and a J-beta primer mix. TCRdb reprocessed the 5' RACE reads via MiXCR and lists one record per CDR3 protein. The table records 650,000 to 1,000,000 distinct CDR3 sequences, 35% to 40% of them present only once. The sample was blood. Receptors were obtained from a man younger than 30 in good health.

DNA of the CDR3: TGCGCCAGCAGCTTGACCCAGACAGGCGTGGACGAGCAGTACTTC. Translating gives CASSLTQTGVDEQYF. The chain links TRBV5-1 to TRBJ2-7; the D gene is possibly TRBD1 (6 bases). The CDR3 sequence is 15 residues long. Per the germline V gene, CDR1 is SGHRS and CDR2 is YFSETQ. V lost 1 base to trimming and J lost 5 bases, with 16 bases between them.

DNA of the CDR3: TGCAGTGCTAGAGATGGGACCGACCGGGAGCAGTACTTC. Translation: CSARDGTDREQYF. This chain links TRBV20-1 with TRBJ2-5; TRBD2 is a possible D gene (6 bases). The length of the CDR3 is 13 residues. The germline V gene encodes CDR1 DFQATT and CDR2 SNEGSKA (reference sequence). Deletions cut 0 bases from V and 11 bases from J, with 16 bases between.

The CDR3 here is CASRIVDDDGDTQYF. CDR3 nucleotide sequence: TGTGCCAGCAGGATCGTGGACGACGATGGGGATACGCAGTATTTT. This rearrangement joins TRBV5-6 to TRBJ2-3, with D unclear. Germline lookup yields CDR1 SGHDT and CDR2 YYEEEE. The V and J ends lost 5 bases and 6 bases respectively, with 19 bases between them. The CDR3 spans 15 residues.

V is TRBV6-2 or TRBV6-3 and J is TRBJ2-2, with D uncertain. The CDR3 has 17 residues. Germline values: CDR1 MNHEY, CDR2 SVGEGT. V shed 2 bases and J shed 1 base, with 14 bases lying between them. The DNA for the CDR3 is TGTGCCAGCAGTTACGAGCGTGCGACAAAGAACACCGGGGAGCTGTTTTTT. As protein: CASSYERATKNTGELFF.

This chain joins TRBV9 and TRBJ2-7; 7 bases map to TRBD1. The CDR3 loop spans 13 amino acids. Germline loops: CDR1 SGDLS, CDR2 YYNGEE. Unmatched junction bases numbered 7, after V lost 4 bases and J lost 6 bases. Here the CDR3 reads CASSSDTGAEQYF. The CDR3 DNA reads as TGTGCCAGCAGCTCGGACACAGGGGCCGAGCAGTACTTC.

This clonotype has only a few counts. This chain joins TRBV12-3 or TRBV12-4 and TRBJ1-2; D is uncertain. V was clipped by 5 bases and J by 8 bases, with 12 bases between them. The CDR3 contains 12 residues. Written as DNA, the CDR3 is TGTGCCAGCAGTCCCCCCTGGGGAGGCTACACCTTC. It is translated as CASSPPWGGYTF.

The V call is TRBV20-1, the J call TRBJ1-1; TRBD1 matches at 7 bases. Germline assignment: CDR1 DFQATT and CDR2 SNEGSKA (reference sequence). Germline trimming cut 3 bases from V and 6 bases from J; bases unmatched to any gene: 7. This CDR3 has 13 residues. Written as DNA, the CDR3 is TGCAGTGCTAGGTCTTACAGGGGTGCTGAAGCTTTCTTT. This translates into CSARSYRGAEAFF.

This clonotype appeared a few times. The chain links TRBV20-1 to TRBJ1-1; D is ambiguous. CDR3 length equals 10 residues. V was trimmed by 6 bases and J by 5 bases, leaving 7 bases between them. The germline V gene encodes CDR1 DFQATT and CDR2 SNEGSKA (reference sequence). CDR3 sequence: CSALWTEAFF. The CDR3 DNA reads as TGCAGTGCCCTGTGGACTGAAGCTTTCTTT.

This sequence joins TRBV20-1 and TRBJ2-1; no definite D call. The germline gives CDR1 DFQATT, CDR2 SNEGSKA (reference sequence). This CDR3 is built from 12 residues. V lost 2 bases, J lost 7 bases, and 9 bases lay in between. The chain's CDR3 is CSARYPGNEQFF. CDR3 DNA: TGCAGTGCTAGATACCCCGGGAATGAGCAGTTCTTC.

The V call is TRBV7-6, the J call TRBJ2-1; D call uncertain. The V and J ends lost 2 bases and 7 bases respectively, with 18 bases between them. The CDR3 totals 16 residues. Germline V gene data show CDR1 as SGHVS and CDR2 as FNYEAQ. The CDR3 coding sequence is TGTGCCAGCAGCTTATCGAGTGCAGGATCTAGGAATGAGCAGTTCTTC. This codes for CASSLSSAGSRNEQFF.

This clonotype appeared a few times. The rearrangement links TRBV27 to TRBJ2-7, with D uncertain. Germline V CDR1 and CDR2: MNHEY, SMNVEV (reference sequence). This CDR3 comprises 13 residues. The V end lost 5 bases, the J end lost 3 bases, and 11 bases lay between the germline ends. The CDR3 spells CASSPNPYYEQYF. CDR3 bases: TGTGCCAGCAGTCCCAACCCGTACTACGAGCAGTACTTC.

This clonotype turned up a few times. The V gene is TRBV20-1, the J gene TRBJ2-7, with D unclear. V shed 2 bases and J shed 2 bases, with 13 bases lying between them. Germline V CDR1 and CDR2: DFQATT, SNEGSKA (reference sequence). CDR3 length: 14 residues. Written as DNA, the CDR3 is TGCAGTGCTAGACCGGACGGAACACCCTACGAGCAGTACTTC. This gives the protein CSARPDGTPYEQYF.

This clonotype was counted many times. This sequence joins TRBV12-3 or TRBV12-4 and TRBJ2-1; D not resolved. The CDR3 length is 11 residues. V was shortened by 3 bases and J by 13 bases, with 10 bases between the two germline ends. In DNA form, the CDR3 reads TGTGCCAGCAGTTTTGGCCAAAACCAGTTCTTC. Translating gives CASSFGQNQFF.

On this clonotype itself: A much larger clone sits a single nucleotide away, making a read error possible. The CDR3 protein is CASSGGQGRTYGYTF. Here the CDR3 DNA reads TGTGCCAGCAGCGGAGGGCAGGGACGTACCTATGGCTACACCTTC. The rearrangement links TRBV9 to TRBJ1-2, with D possibly being TRBD1 (5 bases). The germline CDR1 and CDR2 sequences are SGDLS and YYNGEE. V lost 3 bases to trimming and J lost 4 bases, with 16 bases between them. The CDR3 runs to 15 residues.

This clonotype has only a few counts. The rearrangement links TRBV27 to TRBJ1-2; TRBD1 aligns across 10 bases. CDR1 and CDR2 from the germline V gene are MNHEY and SMNVEV (reference sequence). The J segment lost 5 bases and the V segment lost 7 bases, leaving 13 bases of the junction unmatched. CDR3 size: 16 residues. The CDR3 protein is CASTPGQGNRGYGYTF. The CDR3 nucleotides read TGTGCCAGCACTCCGGGACAGGGGAATAGGGGATATGGCTACACCTTC.

The chain is built from TRBV20-1 and TRBJ2-5; no clear D gene. The CDR3 runs 13 residues. Trimming cost V 5 bases and J 5 bases, with 15 bases left between them. Germline loops: CDR1 DFQATT, CDR2 SNEGSKA (reference sequence). In DNA, the CDR3 is TGCAGTGCTTCCCCGACCCCGCGGGAGACCCAGTACTTC. Translation gives CSASPTPRETQYF.

This chain joins TRBV27 and TRBJ1-2; TRBD1 matches at 10 bases. CDR3 size: 15 residues. J lost 8 bases, V lost 3 bases, and 9 bases had no gene match. CDR1 MNHEY and CDR2 SMNVEV come from the germline V gene (reference sequence). The DNA for the CDR3 is TGTGCCAGCAGTTTTTTGACAGGGGGCAAGGAAGGCTACACCTTC. Translated, it gives CASSFLTGGKEGYTF.

This clonotype was counted only a few times. J is TRBJ1-4 and V is TRBV7-2; possible D gene TRBD1, 5 bases. V gave up 1 base and J gave up 0 bases, with 12 bases separating them. CDR3 size: 17 residues. Germline CDR1 reads SGHTA; CDR2 reads FQGNSA. The CDR3 DNA reads TGTGCCAGCAGCTTAGTCGCTGACAGAACAACTAATGAAAAACTGTTTTTT. Protein: CASSLVADRTTNEKLFF.

The rearrangement links TRBV6-2 or TRBV6-3 to TRBJ2-6; maybe TRBD1 (5 bases). CDR3 size: 16 residues. V lost 5 bases and J 2 bases, leaving 13 bases between the germline ends. Germline CDR1 reads MNHEY; CDR2 reads SVGEGT. The CDR3 is CASSGSGYTGANVLTF. Written as DNA, the CDR3 is TGTGCCAGCAGTGGGTCAGGGTACACTGGGGCCAACGTCCTGACTTTC.

The rearrangement joins TRBV4-3 to TRBJ1-1, with D uncertain. This CDR3 has 16 residues. The V end was cut by 0 bases, the J end by 5 bases, with 16 bases between. The V gene's germline CDR1 is LGHNA and CDR2 YSLEER. CDR3 loop: CASSQDSTPVGTEAFF. In DNA, the CDR3 is TGCGCCAGCAGCCAAGATAGCACCCCCGTGGGGACTGAAGCTTTCTTT.

The rearrangement uses TRBV20-1 and TRBJ1-5, with D possibly matching TRBD1 (5 bases). The V and J ends lost 0 bases and 7 bases respectively, with 13 bases between them. The germline CDR1 and CDR2 sequences are DFQATT and SNEGSKA (reference sequence). There are 14 residues in the CDR3. CDR3 region: CSARDRRASQPQHF. CDR3 bases: TGCAGTGCTAGAGACCGCAGGGCAAGCCAGCCCCAGCATTTT.

The CDR3 spells CASSLPGQDYTGELFF. The DNA of the CDR3 is TGTGCCAGCAGCCTACCGGGACAGGATTACACCGGGGAGCTGTTTTTT. The rearrangement links TRBV13 to TRBJ2-2; 8 bases align to TRBD1. CDR3 length equals 16 residues. In germline, CDR1 is PRHDT, CDR2 FYEKMQ (reference sequence). Trimming cost V 5 bases and J 3 bases; bases outside gene matches: 8.

This clonotype was seen a handful of times. The chain is built from TRBV12-3 or TRBV12-4 and TRBJ2-7; TRBD2 matches at 7 bases. The CDR3 is made up of 14 amino acids. V was pared by 6 bases and J by 7 bases, with 12 bases of the junction left unmatched. CDR3 coding DNA: TGTGCCAGCAGCCCGCGGGGGTACTACAATGAGCAGTACTTC. Protein sequence: CASSPRGYYNEQYF.

V and J are TRBV20-1 and TRBJ1-1; TRBD1 might be the D (6 bases). The CDR3 consists of 13 residues. Trimming took 3 bases from V and 4 from J, leaving 12 bases between them. Germline V gene lookup returns CDR1 DFQATT and CDR2 SNEGSKA (reference sequence). As DNA, the CDR3 is TGCAGTGCTAGCGAACAGGGCGCCACTGAAGCTTTCTTT. Its translation: CSASEQGATEAFF.

The chain combines TRBV4-2 with TRBJ1-1; the D is unclear. The CDR3 length is 14 residues. Germline loops: CDR1 LGHNA, CDR2 YNFKEQ. V was clipped by 1 base and J by 3 bases, with 9 bases between them. The CDR3 protein is CASSQVLEDTEAFF. For the CDR3, the DNA is TGTGCCAGCAGCCAAGTTTTGGAAGACACTGAAGCTTTCTTT.

Only a few counts were recorded for this clonotype. Compared with germline, one end of the junction differs, possibly owing to a read error. The chain links TRBV5-1 to TRBJ1-1, with unresolved D. Germline CDR1 SGHRS, CDR2 YFSETQ. The CDR3 loop spans 13 amino acids. In nucleotides, the CDR3 is TGCGCCAGCAGCAAGGGAGAAAGCACTGAAGTTTTCTTT. This encodes CASSKGESTEVFF.

This clonotype has ten or more counts. The V and J genes are TRBV7-2 and TRBJ2-7; D unresolved. Trimming took 1 base from V and 6 from J, leaving 4 bases between them. This CDR3 comprises 11 residues. Germline-derived CDR1 and CDR2 are SGHTA and FQGNSA. CDR3 residues: CASSLVAEQYF. The CDR3 DNA sequence: TGTGCCAGCAGCTTAGTAGCCGAGCAGTACTTC.

The CDR3 protein is CSVQTGGAGEQYF. Here the CDR3 DNA reads TGCAGCGTGCAGACCGGGGGGGCCGGTGAGCAGTACTTC. The chain combines TRBV29-1 with TRBJ2-5; TRBD2 matches 8 bases. The ends lost 6 bases at V and 11 bases at J; junction bases unmatched: 14. Germline V gives CDR1 SQVTM, CDR2 ANQGSEA. The CDR3 sequence is 13 residues long.

This clonotype has only a few counts. The chain couples TRBV20-1 to TRBJ1-4; tentatively, D is TRBD1 (5 bases). Germline V gene data show CDR1 as DFQATT and CDR2 as SNEGSKA (reference sequence). The CDR3 consists of 14 residues. V was trimmed by 6 bases and J by 8 bases, leaving 19 bases between them. In DNA, the CDR3 is TGCAGTGCGTTGCATCAAGGGGAAGGGGAAAAACTGTTTTTT. Protein: CSALHQGEGEKLFF.

The J gene is TRBJ2-5, the V gene TRBV14; no definite D call. The J call is in doubt because the DNA end fits TRBJ2-7 better. Germline values: CDR1 SGHDN, CDR2 FVKESK. CDR3 length: 13 amino acids. Here the CDR3 reads CASSRVKQSEQYF. CDR3 DNA sequence: TGTGCCAGCAGCAGGGTAAAACAGTCCGAGCAGTACTTC.

The CDR3 DNA reads as TGTGCCAGCAGCTTGGAGAGGTCGAAAGAGACCCAGTTCTTC. Encoded protein: CASSLERSKETQFF. This rearrangement joins TRBV7-2 to TRBJ2-1; D remains ambiguous. Germline V gives CDR1 SGHTA, CDR2 FQGNSA. CDR3 length: 14 residues. The ends were cut back, 3 bases at V and 13 bases at J, with 19 bases in the middle.

This clonotype was detected only a few times. The chain joins TRBV9 to TRBJ2-5; TRBD2 aligns across 8 bases. In germline, CDR1 is SGDLS, CDR2 YYNGEE. V lost 5 bases and J lost 2; bases outside the gene matches: 8. This CDR3 contains 15 residues. CDR3 sequence reads: CASSREGLAQETQYF. The CDR3, as DNA: TGTGCCAGCAGTCGAGAAGGACTAGCTCAAGAGACCCAGTACTTC.